Listed here are 13 T cell receptor beta chains from one sample, sequenced in a study of blood T cell repertoires in COVID-19 (dated by TCRdb to 2020 to 2021). The library was obtained by the immunoSEQ multiplex PCR assay. What TCRdb holds here is the immuneACCESS table cut down to in-frame rearrangements. Part of the clones is not present; checked against another copy, under half of the missing clones reflect an unresolved V gene, and the others are unexplained. The sample records about 130,000 clones, about 85% of which are singletons. Of the sample, around 4.1% is held by the ten largest clones. The sample taken for sequencing was peripheral blood. The receptors were sampled from a human donor in a cohort sampled during active COVID-19.

The chain recombines TRBV6-5 with TRBJ2-2; D is unclear. Trimming left V 6 bases short and J 5 bases short, with 7 bases between. The CDR3 is made up of 12 amino acids. Germline assignment: CDR1 MNHEY and CDR2 SVGAGI. The CDR3 spells CASRALTGELFF. CDR3 coding DNA: TGTGCCAGCAGAGCGTTGACCGGGGAGCTGTTTTTT.

J is TRBJ2-3 and V is TRBV19, with 7 bases aligning to TRBD2. This CDR3 has 14 residues. Germline V gives CDR1 LNHDA, CDR2 SQIVND (reference sequence). V dropped 5 bases and J dropped 2; count of bases not matched to a gene: 4. DNA of the CDR3: TGTGCCAGTAGTGGCCGGGAGGTCACAGATACGCAGTATTTT. Its protein product is CASSGREVTDTQYF.

About this clone: Within the sample, other DNA sequences also encode this same CDR3. The rearrangement joins TRBV7-2 to TRBJ1-4; 11 bases are shared with TRBD1. After removal of 4 bases from V and 5 bases from J, the junction contained 3 bases not matched to a gene. Looked up from germline, CDR1 is SGHTA and CDR2 is FQGNSA. The CDR3 covers 15 residues. The CDR3 protein is CASSSDRGRNEKLFF. The CDR3 DNA is TGTGCCAGCAGCTCGGACAGGGGGCGCAATGAAAAACTGTTTTTT.

This chain joins TRBV2 and TRBJ1-1; D gene uncertain. Germline CDR1 and CDR2: SNHLY and FYNNEI. V lost 7 bases, J lost 3 bases, and 6 bases lay in between. The CDR3 totals 11 residues. The CDR3: CASMRDTEAFF. Here the CDR3 DNA reads TGTGCCAGCATGCGGGACACTGAAGCTTTCTTT.

This rearrangement joins TRBV11-2 to TRBJ2-3; TRBD2 aligns across 11 bases. Germline V gene lookup returns CDR1 SGHAT and CDR2 FQNNGV. V shed 1 base and J 7 bases; nucleotides not matched to a gene: 16. CDR3 length: 19 residues. The DNA for the CDR3 is TGTGCCAGCAGCTTAGTAGACCCTCAGGTAGCGGGGGGGCCAAATACGCAGTATTTT. Its translation: CASSLVDPQVAGGPNTQYF. Variable domain in full (rest from reference TRBV11-2 and TRBJ2-3): EAGVAQSPRYKIIEKRQSVAFWCNPISGHATLYWYQQILGQGPKLLIQFQNNGVVDDSQLPKDRFSAERLKGVDSTLKIQPAKLEDSAVYLCASSLVDPQVAGGPNTQYFGPGTRLTVL.

The CDR3 loop reads CASSRTSGSGNNEQFF. The CDR3 nucleotides read TGTGCCAGCAGCCGGACTAGCGGGAGCGGCAACAATGAGCAGTTCTTC. The V call is TRBV11-2, the J call TRBJ2-1; 13 bases align to TRBD2. V lost 5 bases to trimming and J lost 5 bases; unmatched junction nucleotides: 6. The V gene's germline CDR1 is SGHAT and CDR2 FQNNGV. CDR3 size: 16 residues.

The rearrangement links TRBV7-2 to TRBJ2-2; 8 nucleotides match TRBD1. This CDR3 spans 16 amino acids. J lost 9 bases, V lost 4 bases, and 13 bases had no gene match. Germline values: CDR1 SGHTA, CDR2 FQGNSA. The CDR3 coding sequence is TGTGCCAGCAGCTCCCCCGCCGGGACAGGTATCCGGGAGCTGTTTTTT. The encoded protein is CASSSPAGTGIRELFF.

This chain uses TRBV6-1 with TRBJ2-7; 7 bases agree with TRBD1. This CDR3 is 16 amino acids long. Germline V gene data show CDR1 as MNHNS and CDR2 as SASEGT. Germline trimming cut 3 bases from V and 3 bases from J; bases unmatched to any gene: 11. The CDR3 nucleotides are TGTGCCAGCAGTGATTTAAAGGGGGCGAGTCTCTACGAGCAGTACTTC. Protein product: CASSDLKGASLYEQYF.

This clone was seen a single time. The chain joins TRBV24-1 to TRBJ2-3, with a tentative D call TRBD2 (6 bases). This CDR3 comprises 12 residues. V was shortened by 6 bases and J by 5 bases, with 8 bases between the two germline ends. Germline V gives CDR1 KGHDR, CDR2 SFDVKD. This chain's CDR3 is CATSRGLDTQYF. The CDR3 bases are TGTGCCACCAGTCGGGGACTAGATACGCAGTATTTT.

This clone was detected only once. The chain uses TRBV18 and TRBJ1-4, with TRBD1 matching 7 bases. The germline CDR1 and CDR2 sequences are KGHSH and LQKENI. The ends lost 3 bases at V and 4 bases at J; junction bases unmatched: 5. The CDR3 length is 15 residues. The CDR3 spells CASSPRDSLNEKLFF. CDR3 nucleotide sequence: TGTGCCAGCTCACCCCGGGACAGTCTTAATGAAAAACTGTTTTTT.

The V and J genes are TRBV7-2 and TRBJ2-1, with TRBD1 as a possible D gene (6 bases). V was pared by 3 bases and J by 2 bases, with 14 bases between. The CDR3 totals 16 residues. The germline V gene encodes CDR1 SGHTA and CDR2 FQGNSA. The CDR3 nucleotides read TGTGCCAGCAGCTTGGCCGGGACAACAACCTACAATGAGCAGTTCTTC. This codes for CASSLAGTTTYNEQFF.

V gene TRBV7-7 combines with J gene TRBJ2-5; 9 nucleotides line up with TRBD2. The V and J ends lost 4 bases and 5 bases, in that order; junction bases with no gene match: 11. Per germline, CDR1 SSHAT and CDR2 FNYEAQ (reference sequence). This CDR3 is built from 16 residues. CDR3 protein: CASSSSGNSGSETQYF. For the CDR3, the DNA is TGTGCCAGCAGCTCTTCTGGAAATAGCGGGAGTGAGACCCAGTACTTC.

A single count supports this clone. The chain combines TRBV12-5 with TRBJ2-7, with D unclear. The germline gives CDR1 LGHNT, CDR2 FRNRAP. Trimming cost V 0 bases and J 0 bases, with 18 bases left between them. The CDR3 length is 18 residues. CDR3 bases: TGTGCTAGTGGTTTGGTATCGAATCCCCCAAGCCTCTCCTACGAGCAGTACGTC. As protein: CASGLVSNPPSLSYEQYV.